Below are 3 T cell receptor beta chains sequenced from a single sample in a study of T cells after yellow fever vaccination. One entry per CDR3 protein results from TCRdb running MiXCR on the 5' RACE reads. The table shows approximately 550,000 distinct CDR3 sequences, with about a fifth occurring only once. The sample here was PBMCs, taken 15 days after the yellow fever booster vaccination. The receptor source for this set is a man aged 30 to 39 who received the YFV17D yellow fever vaccine.

The chain joins TRBV30 to TRBJ2-7; a possible D gene is TRBD2 (6 bases). The CDR3 covers 14 residues. The germline CDR1 and CDR2 sequences are GTSNPN and SVGIG (reference sequence). The V end was cut by 0 bases, the J end by 4 bases, with 13 bases between. The CDR3 reads CAWSVVAGRYEQYF. The CDR3 DNA sequence: TGTGCCTGGAGTGTCGTGGCGGGAAGGTACGAGCAGTACTTC.

This clonotype was observed a handful of times. The V gene is TRBV5-1, the J gene TRBJ2-6; tentative D call: TRBD1 (6 bases). Trimming pared 3 bases from V and 0 bases from J, leaving 16 bases between. The CDR3 covers 18 residues. Germline lookup yields CDR1 SGHRS and CDR2 YFSETQ. The CDR3 here is CASSYGQFHLSGANVLTF. In nucleotides, the CDR3 is TGCGCCAGCAGCTACGGACAGTTTCATCTCTCTGGGGCCAACGTCCTGACTTTC.

The rearrangement joins TRBV5-1 to TRBJ2-7; D remains ambiguous. Trimming pared 8 bases from V and 2 bases from J, leaving 17 bases between. The CDR3 contains 14 residues. Germline V gives CDR1 SGHRS, CDR2 YFSETQ. Here the CDR3 reads CARPSPGGTYEQYF. The CDR3 DNA sequence: TGCGCCAGGCCTTCCCCAGGCGGCACCTACGAGCAGTACTTC.